This T cell receptor beta chain was profiled in a study of OX40 agonist ivuxolimab in advanced cancers. Study-wide context: The study reported partial responses in three patients: one hepatocellular carcinoma, two cutaneous melanoma.

The table came from immunoSEQ multiplex PCR; TCRdb's copy has only in-frame clones and leaves some out. In the table there are about 62,000 clones, around 93% of which are singletons. J was trimmed by 0 bases and V by 2 bases; bases with no gene match: 9. The CDR3 sequence is 18 residues long. Germline V gives CDR1 SGHRS, CDR2 YFSETQ. Study-level results: Low clonal expansion, among the lowest seen, marked partial responders at 0.1-3.0 mg/kg. Researchers report that CD8+ T cells had, on average, more expanded clones than CD4+.

About this clone: The target antigen is unknown.

Any history of autoimmune disease or systemic immunosuppression disqualified patients. The TCR originated in an adult with an advanced solid tumor such as melanoma, head and neck, liver or kidney cancer. The chain uses TRBV5-1 and TRBJ1-1; TRBD1 matches at 11 bases. The specimen comprised CD4+ or CD8+ T cells sorted from blood, sampled in a trial of the OX40 agonist ivuxolimab. CDR3 protein: CASSLTGTGGHMNTEAFF. Here the CDR3 DNA reads TGCGCCAGCAGCTTAACCGGGACAGGGGGGCACATGAACACTGAAGCTTTCTTT.